This T cell receptor (beta chain) stems from a study of vaccination and CD4 T cells after COVID-19. Study overall: The BNT162b2 or mRNA-1273 vaccine was given to participants in two doses. Post-COVID samples had a sampling time that fell a median roughly 98 days after diagnosis (range 35 to 161). Sampling that followed vaccination took place a median around 70 days after dose two, within a range of 14 to 241.

TCRdb called the PCR reads again in MiXCR, with one record for every CDR3 protein. There are 25,000 to 30,000 distinct CDR3 sequences in the sample; 45% to 60% occur only once, and around 6% lies in the top ten. Turning to this clonotype: Its antigen is not known.

Study-level findings and limits: In convalescent patients, a median about 87% of reactive clones appeared only post-vaccination.

Trimming took 3 bases from V and 5 from J; bases not matched to a gene: 15. From germline, CDR1 is LNHNV and CDR2 YYDKDF (reference sequence). This CDR3 contains 17 residues. Time point reported: late sampling 161 to 241 days after vaccination in three convalescent patients. The chain links TRBV15 to TRBJ2-5, with 7 nucleotides matching TRBD1. The sequencing used CD4+ T cells from blood, collected about 7 months after SARS-CoV-2 vaccination. The receptor comes from a human donor who had recovered from COVID-19. The CDR3 DNA is TGTGCCACCAGCAGCGACAAAAGGGACAGACTCTGGGAGACCCAGTACTTC. It codes for CATSSDKRDRLWETQYF.